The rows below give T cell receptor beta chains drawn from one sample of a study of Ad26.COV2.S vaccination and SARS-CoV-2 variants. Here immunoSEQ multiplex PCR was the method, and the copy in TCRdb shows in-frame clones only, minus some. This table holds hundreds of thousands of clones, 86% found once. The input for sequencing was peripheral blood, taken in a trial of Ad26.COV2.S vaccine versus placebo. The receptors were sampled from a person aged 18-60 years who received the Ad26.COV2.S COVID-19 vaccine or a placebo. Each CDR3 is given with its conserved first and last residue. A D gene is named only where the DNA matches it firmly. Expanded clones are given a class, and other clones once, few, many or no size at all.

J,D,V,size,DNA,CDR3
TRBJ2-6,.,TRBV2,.,TGTGCCAGCACCAGGGAGGTGGCTGGGGCCAACGTCCTGACTTTC,CASTREVAGANVLTF
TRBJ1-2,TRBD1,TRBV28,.,TGTGCCAGCCTACGGCAGGGGGCGATCTATGGCTACACCTTC,CASLRQGAIYGYTF
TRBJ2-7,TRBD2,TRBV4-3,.,TGCGCCAGCAGCCAAGATCGGCGGGGGGGCCTCAGCGAGCAGTACTTC,CASSQDRRGGLSEQYF
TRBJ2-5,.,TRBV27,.,TGTGCCAGCAGATCGAGGGCCCGTGAGACCCAGTACTTC,CASRSRARETQYF
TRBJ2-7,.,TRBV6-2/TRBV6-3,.,TGTGCCAGCAGCCAGTCCCTTTTTGGGGACGAGCAGTACTTC,CASSQSLFGDEQYF
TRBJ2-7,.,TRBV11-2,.,TGTGCCAGCAGCTTAGATGAGGGAGGCTACGAGCAGTACTTC,CASSLDEGGYEQYF
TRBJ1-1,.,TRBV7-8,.,TGTGCCAGCAGCTTAGGATCTGTGAACACTGAAGCTTTCTTT,CASSLGSVNTEAFF
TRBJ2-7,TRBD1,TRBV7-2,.,TGTGCCAGCAGCTTAGATTACAGGGGTCCTTACGAGCAGTACTTC,CASSLDYRGPYEQYF
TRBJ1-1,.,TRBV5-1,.,TGCGCCAGCAGCTCCGGAGCGCGGGCCGATACTGAAGCTTTCTTT,CASSSGARADTEAFF
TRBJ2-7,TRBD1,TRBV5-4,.,TGTGCCAGCAGCTTGGGACAGGGGGTAGGGGAGCAGTACTTC,CASSLGQGVGEQYF
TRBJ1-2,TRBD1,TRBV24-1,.,TGTGCCACCAGTGATGTTACAGGGGCGGCGGGCGGCTACACCTTC,CATSDVTGAAGGYTF
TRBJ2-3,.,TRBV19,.,TGTGCCAGTAGTACCAACAGGGTGGATACGCAGTATTTT,CASSTNRVDTQYF
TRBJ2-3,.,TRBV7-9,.,TGTGCCAGCAGCCCTGACACAGATACGCAGTATTTT,CASSPDTDTQYF
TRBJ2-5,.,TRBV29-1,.,TGCAGCGTTGGCCCGGGCGGGGAGACCCAGTACTTC,CSVGPGGETQYF
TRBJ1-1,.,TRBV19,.,TGTGCCAGTACCTCCAGGGGAGACGGGACTGAAGCTTTCTTT,CASTSRGDGTEAFF
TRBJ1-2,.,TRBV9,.,TGTGCCAGCAGCGTAGCGGTCCAGGGCTATGGCTACACCTTC,CASSVAVQGYGYTF
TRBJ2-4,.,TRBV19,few,TGTGCCAGTAGTATGTGGACGGGAAAAAACATTCAGTACTTC,CASSMWTGKNIQYF
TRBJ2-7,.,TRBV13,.,TGTGCCAGCAGAGGGAGCATGGAGGGGGGGCCCGGGTACGAGCAGTACTTC,CASRGSMEGGPGYEQYF
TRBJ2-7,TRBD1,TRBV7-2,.,TGTGCCAGCAGCCTCCAGACAGGGCAATACGAGCAGTACTTC,CASSLQTGQYEQYF
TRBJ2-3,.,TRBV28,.,TGTGCCAGCAGTTTACCCGGGGGCCTAGATACGCAGTATTTT,CASSLPGGLDTQYF
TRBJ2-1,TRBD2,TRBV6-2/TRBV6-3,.,TGTGCCAGCAGTTACTCGTTCGGGACTAGCGGGGCTCATTTAAATGAGCAGTTCTTC,CASSYSFGTSGAHLNEQFF
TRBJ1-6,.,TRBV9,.,TGTGCCAGCAGCCAGGAAACAGGAGCTTATAATTCACCCCTCCACTTT,CASSQETGAYNSPLHF
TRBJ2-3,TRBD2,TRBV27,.,TGTGCCAGTGTACCGCGGGAGGGGCCCACAGATACGCAGTATTTT,CASVPREGPTDTQYF
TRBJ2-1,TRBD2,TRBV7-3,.,TGTGCCAGCAGCTTAATTTCTTCGGGCGGGAGCTCTGAGCAGTTCTTC,CASSLISSGGSSEQFF
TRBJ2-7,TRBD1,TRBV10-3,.,TGTGCCATCAGTGCTCAGGGGGAGTCCTACGAGCAGTACTTC,CAISAQGESYEQYF
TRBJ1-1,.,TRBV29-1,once,TGCAGCGTAGACGGTCGGGGAGGCACTGAAGCTTTCTTT,CSVDGRGGTEAFF
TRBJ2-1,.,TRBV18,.,TGTGCCAGCTCACCAGGGGCTACGAGGGATGAGCAGTTCTTC,CASSPGATRDEQFF
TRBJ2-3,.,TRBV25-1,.,TGTGCCAGCAAATCCGGACCAGATACGCAGTATTTT,CASKSGPDTQYF
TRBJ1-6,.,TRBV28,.,TGTGCCAGCCGCGGCCGGCATTCACCCCTCCACTTT,CASRGRHSPLHF
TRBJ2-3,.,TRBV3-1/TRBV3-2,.,TGTGCCAGCAGGGGGGCAGGGAGCACAGATACGCAGTATTTT,CASRGAGSTDTQYF
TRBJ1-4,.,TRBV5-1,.,TGCGCCAGCAGCTTGCTTTCTCCGGGAAGTGAAAAACTGTTTTTT,CASSLLSPGSEKLFF
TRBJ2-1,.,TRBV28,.,TGTGCCACCGGACAGCCCCGTCACAATGAGCAGTTCTTC,CATGQPRHNEQFF
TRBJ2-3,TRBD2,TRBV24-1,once,TGTGCCACCAGGTCAAGCGGGGAGGGGACAGATACGCAGTATTTT,CATRSSGEGTDTQYF
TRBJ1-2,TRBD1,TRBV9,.,TGTGCCAGCAGCGTAGAAGGGACAGGGCTTGCTGGCTACACCTTC,CASSVEGTGLAGYTF
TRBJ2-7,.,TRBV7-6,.,TGTGCCAGCAGCTTAGCGGAGGGGAAATACGAGCAGTACTTC,CASSLAEGKYEQYF
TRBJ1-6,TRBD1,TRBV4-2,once,TGTGCCAGCAGCCAAGATTCCCTTGCCAGGGGGAGGAATTCACCCCTCCACTTT,CASSQDSLARGRNSPLHF
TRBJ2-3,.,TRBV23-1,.,TGCGCCAGCAGTCAATCCGGGGGAGCACCAGATACGCAGTATTTT,CASSQSGGAPDTQYF
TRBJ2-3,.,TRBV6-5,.,TGTGCCAGCAGTCAGACTCCGGGGGCAACAGATACGCAGTATTTT,CASSQTPGATDTQYF
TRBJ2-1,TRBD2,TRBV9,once,TGTGCCAGCAGCGTATCCCTAGCGGGATCCTACAATGAGCAGTTCTTC,CASSVSLAGSYNEQFF
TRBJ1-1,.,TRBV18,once,TGTGCCAGCTCGCTGGGCGGCGGTACAAACACTGAAGCTTTCTTT,CASSLGGGTNTEAFF
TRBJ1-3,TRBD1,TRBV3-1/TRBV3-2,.,TGTGCCAGCAGCCAGGGACAGGGTGACACCATATATTTT,CASSQGQGDTIYF
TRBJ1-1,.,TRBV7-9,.,TGTGCCAGCAGCTTAGCGCGGGCGGGCCCGAGCACTGAAGCTTTCTTT,CASSLARAGPSTEAFF
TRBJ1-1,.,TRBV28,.,TGTGCCAGCAATACAGGGTTGAACACTGAAGCTTTCTTT,CASNTGLNTEAFF
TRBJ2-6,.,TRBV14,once,TGTGCCAGCAGCCAAGTTAGCTCTGGGGCCAACGTCCTGACTTTC,CASSQVSSGANVLTF
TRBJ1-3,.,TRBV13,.,TGTGCCAGCAGCTTTTGGTCCCTTGGGGTGAGAAACACCATATATTTT,CASSFWSLGVRNTIYF
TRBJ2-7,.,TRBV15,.,TGTGCCACCAGACCGGGACAAAAGTCAAGCGAGCAGTACTTC,CATRPGQKSSEQYF
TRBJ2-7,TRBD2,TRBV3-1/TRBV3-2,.,TGTGCCAGCAGTTCTAGCGGTAGCTCCTACGAGCAGTACTTC,CASSSSGSSYEQYF
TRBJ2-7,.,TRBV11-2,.,TGTGCCAGCAGCTTAGACACAGGGAGCAAGCAGTACTTC,CASSLDTGSKQYF
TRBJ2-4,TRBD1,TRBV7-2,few,TGTGCCAGCAGTTTCTACAGGGGGGATAGAAACATTCAGTACTTC,CASSFYRGDRNIQYF
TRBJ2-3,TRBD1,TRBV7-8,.,TGTGCCAGCAGCTTAGAGGGACAGGGGGCATACACAGATACGCAGTATTTT,CASSLEGQGAYTDTQYF
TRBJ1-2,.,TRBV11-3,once,TGTGCCAGCAGCCAGGGGTTAGATGGCTACACCTTC,CASSQGLDGYTF
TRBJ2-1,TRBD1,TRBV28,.,TGTGCCACGCTGGACAGGCCCCAATCCTACAATGAGCAGTTCTTC,CATLDRPQSYNEQFF
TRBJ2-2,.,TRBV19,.,TGTGCCAGTAGTATGGGCGGGGGCGGCACCGGGGAGCTGTTTTTT,CASSMGGGGTGELFF
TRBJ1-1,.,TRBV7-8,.,TGTGCCAGCAGCTTAGGCCGGGTCTGGGGAGGGGGAAACACTGAAGCTTTCTTT,CASSLGRVWGGGNTEAFF